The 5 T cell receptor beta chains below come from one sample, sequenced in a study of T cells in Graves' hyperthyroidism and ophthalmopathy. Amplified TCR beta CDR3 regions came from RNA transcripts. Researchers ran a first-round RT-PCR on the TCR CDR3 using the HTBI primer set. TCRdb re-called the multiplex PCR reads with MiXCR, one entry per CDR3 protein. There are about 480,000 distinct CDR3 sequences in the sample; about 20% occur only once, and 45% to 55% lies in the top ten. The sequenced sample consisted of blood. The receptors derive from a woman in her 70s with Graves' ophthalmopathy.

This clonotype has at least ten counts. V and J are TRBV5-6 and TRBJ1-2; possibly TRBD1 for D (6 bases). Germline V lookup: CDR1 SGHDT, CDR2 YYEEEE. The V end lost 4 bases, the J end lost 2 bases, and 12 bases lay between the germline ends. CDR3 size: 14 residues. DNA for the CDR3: TGTGCCAGCAGCCCAGGACAGTTCAACTATGGCTACACCTTC. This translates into CASSPGQFNYGYTF.

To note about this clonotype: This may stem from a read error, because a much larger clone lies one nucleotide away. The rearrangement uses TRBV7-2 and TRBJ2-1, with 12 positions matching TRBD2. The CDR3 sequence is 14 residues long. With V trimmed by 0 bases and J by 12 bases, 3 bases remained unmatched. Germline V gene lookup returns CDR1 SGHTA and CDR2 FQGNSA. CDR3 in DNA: TGTGCCAGCAGCTTAGCGGCTAGCGGGAGGGGGCAGTTCTTC. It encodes CASSLAASGRGQFF.

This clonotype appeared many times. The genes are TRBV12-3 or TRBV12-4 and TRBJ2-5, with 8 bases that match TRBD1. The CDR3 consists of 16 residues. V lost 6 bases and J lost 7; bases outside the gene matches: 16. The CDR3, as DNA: TGTGCCAGCAGCTTCGCCCCCAGGGGGCGCGGAGGGACCCAGTACTTC. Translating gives CASSFAPRGRGGTQYF.

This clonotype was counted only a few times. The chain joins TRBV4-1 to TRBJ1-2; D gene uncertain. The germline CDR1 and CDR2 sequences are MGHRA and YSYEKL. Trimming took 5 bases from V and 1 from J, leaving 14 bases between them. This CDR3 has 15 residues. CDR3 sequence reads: CASSDRPGSNYGYTF. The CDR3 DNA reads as TGCGCCAGCAGCGACCGCCCGGGAAGTAACTATGGCTACACCTTC.

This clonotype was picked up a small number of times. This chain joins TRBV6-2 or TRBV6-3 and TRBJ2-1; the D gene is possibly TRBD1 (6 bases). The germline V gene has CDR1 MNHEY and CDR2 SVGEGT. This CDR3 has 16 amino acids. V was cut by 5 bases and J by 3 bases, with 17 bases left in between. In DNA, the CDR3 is TGTGCCAGCAGTAACAACCGAAGACAGGTCTACAATGAGCAGTTCTTC. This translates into CASSNNRRQVYNEQFF.